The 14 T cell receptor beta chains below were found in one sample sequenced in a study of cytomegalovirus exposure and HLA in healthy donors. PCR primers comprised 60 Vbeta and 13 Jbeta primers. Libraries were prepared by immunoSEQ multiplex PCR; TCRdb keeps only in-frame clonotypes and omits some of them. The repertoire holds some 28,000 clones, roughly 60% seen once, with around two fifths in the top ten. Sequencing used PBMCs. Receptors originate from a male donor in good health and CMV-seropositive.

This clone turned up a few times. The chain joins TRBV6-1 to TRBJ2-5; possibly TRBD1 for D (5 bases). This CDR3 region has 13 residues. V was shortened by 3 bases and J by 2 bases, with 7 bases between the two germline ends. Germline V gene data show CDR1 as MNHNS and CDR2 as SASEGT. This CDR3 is CASSEGRQETQYF. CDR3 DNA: TGTGCCAGCAGTGAGGGGCGGCAAGAGACCCAGTACTTC.

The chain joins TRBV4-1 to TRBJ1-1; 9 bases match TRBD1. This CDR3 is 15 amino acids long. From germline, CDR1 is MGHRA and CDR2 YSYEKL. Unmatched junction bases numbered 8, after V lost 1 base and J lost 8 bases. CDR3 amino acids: CASSQVHRGPWEAFF. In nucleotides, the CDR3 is TGCGCCAGCAGCCAAGTACACAGGGGGCCGTGGGAAGCTTTCTTT.

The CDR3 here is CASSASTGSNQPQHF. CDR3 coding DNA: TGTGCCAGCAGCGCATCGACAGGGAGCAATCAGCCCCAGCATTTT. The V and J genes are TRBV9 and TRBJ1-5; 7 nucleotides line up with TRBD1. CDR1 is SGDLS, CDR2 YYNGEE, per germline. V was pared by 3 bases and J by 1 base, with 4 bases of the junction left unmatched. The length of the CDR3 is 15 residues.

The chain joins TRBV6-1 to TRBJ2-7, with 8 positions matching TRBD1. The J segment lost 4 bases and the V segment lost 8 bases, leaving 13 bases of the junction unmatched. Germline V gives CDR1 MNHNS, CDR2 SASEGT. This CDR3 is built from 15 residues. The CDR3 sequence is CASRRTGTGGYEQYF. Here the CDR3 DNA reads TGTGCCAGCCGTCGGACCGGGACAGGAGGATACGAGCAGTACTTC.

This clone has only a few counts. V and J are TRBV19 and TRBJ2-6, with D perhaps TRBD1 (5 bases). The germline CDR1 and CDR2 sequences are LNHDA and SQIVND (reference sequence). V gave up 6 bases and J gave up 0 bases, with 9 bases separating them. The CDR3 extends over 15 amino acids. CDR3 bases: TGTGCCAGTAGGAAAGGGGACTCTGGGGCCAACGTCCTGACTTTC. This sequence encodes CASRKGDSGANVLTF.

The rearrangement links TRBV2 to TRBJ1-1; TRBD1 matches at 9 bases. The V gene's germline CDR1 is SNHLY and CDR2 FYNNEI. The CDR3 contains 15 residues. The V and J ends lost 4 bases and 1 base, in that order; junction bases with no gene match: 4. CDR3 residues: CASSGLGQGNTEAFF. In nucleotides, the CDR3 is TGTGCCAGCAGTGGCCTGGGACAGGGGAACACTGAAGCTTTCTTT. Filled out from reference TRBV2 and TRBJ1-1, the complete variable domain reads EPEVTQTPSHQVTQMGQEVILRCVPISNHLYFYWYRQILGQKVEFLVSFYNNEISEKSEIFDDQFSVERPDGSNFTLKIRSTKLEDSAMYFCASSGLGQGNTEAFFGQGTRLTVV.

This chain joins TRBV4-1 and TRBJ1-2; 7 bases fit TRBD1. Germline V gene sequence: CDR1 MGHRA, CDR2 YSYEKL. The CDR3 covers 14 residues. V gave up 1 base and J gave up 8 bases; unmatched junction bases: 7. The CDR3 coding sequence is TGCGCCAGCAGCCAAGGTCTAGGGGGCGAAGGCTACACCTTC. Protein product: CASSQGLGGEGYTF.

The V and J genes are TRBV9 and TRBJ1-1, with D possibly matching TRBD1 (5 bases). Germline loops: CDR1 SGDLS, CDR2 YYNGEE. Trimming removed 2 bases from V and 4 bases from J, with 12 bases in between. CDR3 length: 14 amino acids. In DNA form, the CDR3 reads TGTGCCAGCAGCGTTGGAGGGACTGGCACTGAAGCTTTCTTT. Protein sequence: CASSVGGTGTEAFF.

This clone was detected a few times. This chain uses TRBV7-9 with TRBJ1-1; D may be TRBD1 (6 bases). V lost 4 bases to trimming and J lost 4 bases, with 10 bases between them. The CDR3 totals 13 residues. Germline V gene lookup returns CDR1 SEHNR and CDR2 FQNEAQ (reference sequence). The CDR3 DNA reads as TGTGCCAGCAGCTCACAGGGCAGCACTGAAGCTTTCTTT. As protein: CASSSQGSTEAFF.

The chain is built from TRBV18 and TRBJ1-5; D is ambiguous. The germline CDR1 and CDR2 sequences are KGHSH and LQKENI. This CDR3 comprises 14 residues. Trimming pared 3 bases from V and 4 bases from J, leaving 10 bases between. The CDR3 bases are TGTGCCAGCTCACCTCCCTCCCCTAATCAGCCCCAGCATTTT. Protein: CASSPPSPNQPQHF.

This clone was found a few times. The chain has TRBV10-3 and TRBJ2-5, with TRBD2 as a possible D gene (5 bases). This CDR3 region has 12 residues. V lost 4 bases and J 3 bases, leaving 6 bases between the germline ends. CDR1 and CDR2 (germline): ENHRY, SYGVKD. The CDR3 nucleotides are TGTGCCATCAGTGCCGGGGAAGAGACCCAGTACTTC. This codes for CAISAGEETQYF.

As DNA, the CDR3 is TGTGCCAGCAGTGAATATAGCCATTACAATGAGCAGTTCTTC. It is translated as CASSEYSHYNEQFF. V is TRBV25-1 and J is TRBJ2-1; D gene ambiguous. CDR3 length: 14 amino acids. Trimming removed 0 bases from V and 4 bases from J, with 7 bases in between. Germline-derived CDR1 and CDR2 are MGHDK and SYGVNS.

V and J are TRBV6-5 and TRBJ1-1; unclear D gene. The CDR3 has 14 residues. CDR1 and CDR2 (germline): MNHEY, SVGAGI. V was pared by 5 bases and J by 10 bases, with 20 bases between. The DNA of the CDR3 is TGTGCCAGCAGTGCATCCGGGGTCGCCAAGGGAGCTTTCTTT. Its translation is CASSASGVAKGAFF.

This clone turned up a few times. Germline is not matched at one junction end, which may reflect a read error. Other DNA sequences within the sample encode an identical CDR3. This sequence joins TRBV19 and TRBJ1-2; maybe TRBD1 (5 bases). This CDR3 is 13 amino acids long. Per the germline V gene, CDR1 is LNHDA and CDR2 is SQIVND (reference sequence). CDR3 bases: TGTGCCAGAGCGTTGGGGGGGAACTATGGCTACAACTTC. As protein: CARALGGNYGYNF.